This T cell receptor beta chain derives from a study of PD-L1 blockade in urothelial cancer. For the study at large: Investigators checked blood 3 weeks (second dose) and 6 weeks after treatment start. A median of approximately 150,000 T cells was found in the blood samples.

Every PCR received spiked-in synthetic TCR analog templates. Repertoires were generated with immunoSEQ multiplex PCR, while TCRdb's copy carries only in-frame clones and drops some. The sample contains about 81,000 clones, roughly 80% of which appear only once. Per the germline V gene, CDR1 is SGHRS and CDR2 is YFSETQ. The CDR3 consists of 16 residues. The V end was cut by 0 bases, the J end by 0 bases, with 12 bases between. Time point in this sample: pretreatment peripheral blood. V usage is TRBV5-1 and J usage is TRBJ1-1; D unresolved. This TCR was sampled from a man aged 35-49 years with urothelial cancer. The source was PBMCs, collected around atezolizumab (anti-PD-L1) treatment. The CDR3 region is CASSLDGETMNTEAFF. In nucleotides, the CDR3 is TGCGCCAGCAGCTTGGACGGAGAAACAATGAACACTGAAGCTTTCTTT.